A single sample gave rise to the 20 T cell receptor beta chains below, sequenced in a study of post-analysis software for immune sequencing data. Study-level findings and limits: In patients, four to six TRBV segments were more frequent than in controls, with TRBV5-6, TRBV5-1 and TRBV20-1 among them.

Carried by the TCR beta cDNA libraries were unique molecular identifiers. MiXCR, run by TCRdb on the PCR reads, gives a single entry per CDR3 protein. Among roughly 730,000 distinct CDR3 sequences listed, roughly 29% were seen once. No antigens are known for them. The sequencing input was blood. Receptors originate from a girl aged 10 to 17 with multiple sclerosis.

The chain carries TRBV4-1 and TRBJ2-1, with D uncertain. This CDR3 is built from 14 residues. Trimming took off 3 bases at V and 4 bases at J, with 10 bases between the two ends. CDR1 and CDR2 (germline): MGHRA, YSYEKL. CDR3 amino acids: CASSHTTAYNEQFF. Here the CDR3 DNA reads TGCGCCAGCAGCCACACTACAGCGTACAATGAGCAGTTCTTC.

This clonotype was detected only a few times. The rearrangement links TRBV28 to TRBJ2-5; TRBD1 matches 10 bases. Per the germline V gene, CDR1 is MDHEN and CDR2 is SYDVKM. The CDR3 has 17 residues. With 2 bases clipped from V and 3 bases from J, the junction kept 9 bases outside the gene matches. In DNA form, the CDR3 reads TGTGCCAGCAGTTTAGGGGTCCTAGGGACAGGGGAAGAGACCCAGTACTTC. Its translation is CASSLGVLGTGEETQYF.

The rearrangement links TRBV7-8 to TRBJ2-5; D is uncertain. The V gene's germline CDR1 is SGHVS and CDR2 FQNEAQ. Trimming removed 5 bases from V and 1 base from J, with 17 bases in between. This CDR3 spans 16 amino acids. CDR3 amino acids: CASSPESGQIQETQYF. CDR3 bases: TGTGCCAGCAGCCCCGAATCCGGGCAGATCCAAGAGACCCAGTACTTC.

The V gene is TRBV29-1, the J gene TRBJ1-4; no definite D call. The length of the CDR3 is 12 residues. Germline V gene data show CDR1 as SQVTM and CDR2 as ANQGSEA. Trimming pared 4 bases from V and 13 bases from J, leaving 16 bases between. For the CDR3, the DNA is TGCAGCGTTGGTTCGGACTATAGCGGACTGTTTTTT. Amino acid sequence: CSVGSDYSGLFF.

This rearrangement joins TRBV12-3 or TRBV12-4 to TRBJ1-5; the D is unclear. The V end was cut by 6 bases, the J end by 9 bases, with 12 bases between. The CDR3 totals 12 residues. The DNA for the CDR3 is TGTGCCAGCAGCCATAACTCGGGGCCCCAGCATTTT. Its translation is CASSHNSGPQHF.

This clonotype was detected many times. This chain joins TRBV29-1 and TRBJ2-7; weak D call: TRBD1 (5 bases). The length of the CDR3 is 11 residues. Germline CDR1 reads SQVTM; CDR2 reads ANQGSEA. V dropped 4 bases and J dropped 4 bases, with 8 bases sitting between them. The CDR3 DNA sequence: TGCAGCGTTGGCAGGGATTACGAGCAGTACTTC. It is translated as CSVGRDYEQYF.

This sequence joins TRBV7-9 and TRBJ1-2; D is perhaps TRBD1 (6 bases). Germline CDR1 SEHNR, CDR2 FQNEAQ (reference sequence). The V gene lost 5 bases and the J gene lost 3 bases, with 7 bases spanning the gap. The CDR3 sequence is 12 residues long. CDR3 in DNA: TGTGCCAGCAGCGGGGGGCACTATGGCTACACCTTC. Translation: CASSGGHYGYTF.

This clonotype has a handful of counts. This chain joins TRBV28 and TRBJ2-7, with TRBD1 identical over 7 bases. The V gene's germline CDR1 is MDHEN and CDR2 SYDVKM. The CDR3 loop spans 15 amino acids. Trimming at V came to 5 bases and at J to 2 bases, leaving 9 bases not matched to a gene. This CDR3 is CASSRPGQKTYEQYF. The CDR3 nucleotides are TGTGCCAGCAGTCGTCCGGGACAGAAAACCTACGAGCAGTACTTC.

This clonotype has at least ten counts. The rearrangement joins TRBV6-6 to TRBJ1-2; TRBD1 matches at 7 bases. The CDR3 is made up of 15 amino acids. The ends lost 2 bases at V and 2 bases at J; junction bases unmatched: 5. Per the germline V gene, CDR1 is MNHNY and CDR2 is SVGAGI (reference sequence). The CDR3 DNA sequence: TGTGCCAGCAGTTACAGTGGGACAGCAAACTATGGCTACACCTTC. Residues: CASSYSGTANYGYTF.

J is TRBJ2-1 and V is TRBV7-8, with D perhaps assigned TRBD1 or TRBD2 (5 bases each). Trimming shortened V by 5 bases and J by 8 bases, and 25 bases separated the two germline ends. Germline V gene lookup returns CDR1 SGHVS and CDR2 FQNEAQ. There are 17 residues in the CDR3. Here the CDR3 reads CASSDPGPAWGRDEQFF. The CDR3 nucleotides are TGTGCCAGCAGCGACCCGGGACCAGCGTGGGGTAGGGATGAGCAGTTCTTC.

This clonotype was seen more than once but under ten times. The junction differs from germline at one of its ends, possibly a read error. The rearrangement links TRBV3-1 to TRBJ2-5; 10 bases are a match to TRBD2. The CDR3 runs to 17 residues. Germline CDR1 LGHDT, CDR2 YNNKEL (reference sequence). The CDR3 DNA reads as TGTGCCAGCAACCAAGATTGGTCTAGCGGGGGAGAAGAGACCCAGTACTTC. It is translated as CASNQDWSSGGEETQYF.

The V and J genes are TRBV11-2 and TRBJ2-2; 7 bases map to TRBD2. V lost 3 bases, J lost 10 bases, and 14 bases stayed unmatched. The germline V gene has CDR1 SGHAT and CDR2 FQNNGV. The CDR3 covers 16 residues. The CDR3 protein is CASSFVLASHHVELFF. For the CDR3, the DNA is TGTGCCAGCAGCTTCGTACTAGCGAGCCACCACGTGGAGCTGTTTTTT.

V usage is TRBV27 and J usage is TRBJ2-6, with 8 nucleotides matching TRBD1. Germline V gene sequence: CDR1 MNHEY, CDR2 SMNVEV (reference sequence). The CDR3 is made up of 18 amino acids. Unmatched junction bases numbered 10, after V lost 6 bases and J lost 0 bases. CDR3 DNA: TGTGCCAGCAGAACACGGGACAGGAAATCCTCTGGGGCCAACGTCCTGACTTTC. Amino acid sequence: CASRTRDRKSSGANVLTF. The entire variable domain, with the rest obtained from reference TRBV27 and TRBJ2-6, is as follows: EAQVTQNPRYLITVTGKKLTVTCSQNMNHEYMSWYRQDPGLGLRQIYYSMNVEVTDKGDVPEGYKVSRKEKRNFPLILESPSPNQTSLYFCASRTRDRKSSGANVLTFGAGSRLTVL.

This clonotype turned up a few times. The chain is built from TRBV20-1 and TRBJ2-5, with a tentative D call TRBD2 (6 bases). CDR1 and CDR2 (germline): DFQATT, SNEGSKA (reference sequence). The CDR3 consists of 13 residues. V lost 1 base to trimming and J lost 3 bases, with 9 bases between them. DNA for the CDR3: TGCAGTGCTAGAGTCCCTAGCGAAGAGACCCAGTACTTC. Translating it yields CSARVPSEETQYF.

Concerning this clonotype: A much larger clone lies one base from this, so it may be a read error. A read error is likely, as this CDR3 ends without the conserved phenylalanine or tryptophan. This rearrangement joins TRBV29-1 to TRBJ2-5, with 8 nucleotides matching TRBD2. The CDR3 consists of 13 residues. From germline, CDR1 is SQVTM and CDR2 ANQGSEA. J gave up 2 bases and V 4 bases, and 3 bases lay outside the gene matches. This CDR3 is CSVAGGPQETQYL. DNA of the CDR3: TGCAGCGTTGCGGGGGGGCCTCAAGAGACCCAGTACTTA.

This clonotype has more than one count but fewer than ten. The genes are TRBV15 and TRBJ2-2, with TRBD1 matching over 8 bases. The ends lost 4 bases at V and 7 bases at J; junction bases unmatched: 11. This CDR3 is built from 16 residues. CDR1 and CDR2 (germline): LNHNV, YYDKDF (reference sequence). CDR3 region: CATSKGRQGASGELFF. DNA for the CDR3: TGTGCCACCAGCAAAGGGAGGCAGGGGGCAAGCGGGGAGCTGTTTTTT.

The J gene is TRBJ1-2, the V gene TRBV5-1; D is undetermined. CDR1 SGHRS and CDR2 YFSETQ come from the germline V gene. This CDR3 has 15 residues. Trimming pared 0 bases from V and 8 bases from J, leaving 17 bases between. CDR3 in amino acids: CASSLAGLRDFGYTF. CDR3 nucleotides: TGCGCCAGCAGCTTGGCTGGGCTTAGAGATTTCGGCTACACCTTC.

The chain carries TRBV29-1 and TRBJ2-5; 10 nucleotides match TRBD1. The DNA end is more similar to TRBJ2-7, so the J call may be wrong. The germline gives CDR1 SQVTM, CDR2 ANQGSEA. This CDR3 has 14 amino acids. The CDR3 here is CSVVQTGGKYEQYF. In DNA, the CDR3 is TGCAGCGTTGTCCAGACAGGGGGCAAGTACGAGCAGTACTTC.

Points on this clonotype: A much larger clone lies a single base off, so this may be a read error. The chain recombines TRBV7-2 with TRBJ2-1, with D possibly being TRBD1 or TRBD2 (5 bases each). Between the trimmed V and J ends, which lost 3 bases and 4 bases, there was a span of 16 bases. The CDR3 has 16 amino acids. CDR1 SGHTA and CDR2 FQGNSA come from the germline V gene. DNA for the CDR3: TGTGCCAGCAGCTTCAGACCGGGACGGGGATACAATGAGCAGTTCTTC. Its translation is CASSFRPGRGYNEQFF.

Here the CDR3 DNA reads TGTGCCAGCAGTGTAGGGACAGGGGGCACTGAAGCTTTCTTT. Protein sequence: CASSVGTGGTEAFF. J is TRBJ1-1 and V is TRBV2; 11 bases are shared with TRBD1. The length of the CDR3 is 14 residues. J was trimmed by 4 bases and V by 4 bases; bases with no gene match: 2. Germline CDR1 SNHLY, CDR2 FYNNEI.